These 10 T cell receptor beta chains originate from one sample sequenced in a study of T cells in tumors after PD-1 blockade. Sequencing was performed with immunoSEQ multiplex PCR; in TCRdb, only in-frame clones are kept and a portion is missing. The sample lists approximately 47,000 clones; over 70% were seen once. The specimen comprised PBMCs, sampled before anti-PD-1 treatment. These receptor sequences come from a human donor with basal cell carcinoma.

V gene TRBV6-4 combines with J gene TRBJ2-3, with TRBD1 identical over 8 bases. From germline, CDR1 is MRHNA and CDR2 SNTAGT. The CDR3 loop spans 15 amino acids. J was trimmed by 4 bases and V by 0 bases; bases with no gene match: 3. CDR3 sequence (DNA): TGTGCCAGCAGTGACTCAACAGGGGGGCCAGATACGCAGTATTTT. Residues: CASSDSTGGPDTQYF.

In its sample, this clone was seen a few times. The rearrangement links TRBV20-1 to TRBJ1-1; no clear D gene. This CDR3 spans 12 amino acids. In germline, CDR1 is DFQATT, CDR2 SNEGSKA (reference sequence). The V and J ends lost 3 bases and 1 base respectively, with 6 bases between them. CDR3 loop: CSASQGNTEAFF. The DNA for the CDR3 is TGCAGTGCTAGTCAAGGGAACACTGAAGCTTTCTTT.

The chain combines TRBV3-1 (or the pseudogene TRBV3-2) with TRBJ2-7; D gene unclear. Germline V gene sequence: CDR1 LGHDT, CDR2 YNNKEL (reference sequence). Trimming shortened V by 4 bases and J by 5 bases, and 18 bases separated the two germline ends. The CDR3 totals 15 residues. CDR3 in DNA: TGTGCCAGCAGCCCTAGGGCCTCCTTAAAAAACGAGCAGTACTTC. As protein: CASSPRASLKNEQYF.

J is TRBJ1-3 and V is TRBV2; D perhaps matches TRBD1 (6 bases). Germline-derived CDR1 and CDR2 are SNHLY and FYNNEI. The V and J ends lost 5 bases and 0 bases respectively, with 11 bases between them. The CDR3 is 15 residues long. CDR3 amino acids: CASSIGQSSGNTIYF. As DNA, the CDR3 is TGTGCCAGCAGTATTGGACAGAGCTCTGGAAACACCATATATTTT.

This chain joins TRBV7-2 and TRBJ1-5; D not certain. V was clipped by 1 base and J by 0 bases, with 10 bases between them. The CDR3 covers 16 residues. Germline CDR1 and CDR2: SGHTA and FQGNSA. Written as DNA, the CDR3 is TGTGCCAGCAGCTTAGGGAGGAGATATAGCAATCAGCCCCAGCATTTT. It specifies CASSLGRRYSNQPQHF. Combining the CDR3 with reference TRBV7-2 and TRBJ1-5 gives the whole variable domain GAGVSQSPSNKVTEKGKDVELRCDPISGHTALYWYRQSLGQGLEFLIYFQGNSAPDKSGLPSDRFSAERTGGSVSTLTIQRTQQEDSAVYLCASSLGRRYSNQPQHFGDGTRLSIL.

The gene calls are TRBV30 and TRBJ1-5; D call uncertain. Trimming took 1 base from V and 0 from J, leaving 4 bases between them. The CDR3 totals 13 residues. CDR1 and CDR2 from the germline V gene are GTSNPN and SVGIG (reference sequence). CDR3 amino acids: CAWSASSNQPQHF. The CDR3 DNA reads TGTGCCTGGAGTGCCTCTAGCAATCAGCCCCAGCATTTT.

This clone was observed a few times. The chain couples TRBV2 to TRBJ1-1; D call uncertain. Germline V gives CDR1 SNHLY, CDR2 FYNNEI. The CDR3 spans 14 residues. The V end lost 3 bases, the J end lost 1 base, and 9 bases lay between the germline ends. CDR3 DNA: TGTGCCAGCAGTGAGTGGAGTGAGAACACTGAAGCTTTCTTT. Its translation: CASSEWSENTEAFF.

This chain joins TRBV15 and TRBJ1-5, with D possibly TRBD1 on 5 matching bases. CDR1 and CDR2 from the germline V gene are LNHNV and YYDKDF (reference sequence). Between the trimmed V and J ends, which lost 0 bases and 0 bases, there was a span of 15 bases. CDR3 length: 18 residues. This CDR3 is CATSRDLGASNSNQPQHF. CDR3 in DNA: TGTGCCACCAGCAGAGATTTAGGGGCATCCAATAGCAATCAGCCCCAGCATTTT.

The rearrangement uses TRBV6-2 or TRBV6-3 and TRBJ1-1, with D perhaps TRBD1 (5 bases). Germline V gene sequence: CDR1 MNHEY, CDR2 SVGEGT. V lost 5 bases and J 5 bases, leaving 6 bases between the germline ends. The length of the CDR3 is 11 residues. The CDR3 spells CASSQGTEAFF. Here the CDR3 DNA reads TGTGCCAGCAGTCAGGGAACTGAAGCTTTCTTT.

This chain links TRBV18 with TRBJ2-1; 14 bases are a match to TRBD2. CDR1 is KGHSH, CDR2 LQKENI, per germline. V lost 0 bases, J lost 0 bases, and 4 bases stayed unmatched. CDR3 length: 19 amino acids. The CDR3 sequence is CASSPPGLAGGFSYNEQFF. DNA for the CDR3: TGTGCCAGCTCACCACCCGGACTAGCGGGGGGCTTCTCCTACAATGAGCAGTTCTTC.